This TCR beta chain derives from a study of T cells in Graves' hyperthyroidism and ophthalmopathy. Findings and limits, study-wide: Researchers found most expanded thyroid clonotypes above 0.001 in blood as well. A model of 13 V-J features distinguished ophthalmopathy from stable hyperthyroidism.

Each diagnosis drew on symptoms, thyroxine, TRAb, thyroid ultrasound and orbital computed tomography findings. The PBMCs were taken from approximately 9 ml of fresh peripheral blood. The CDR3 extends over 13 amino acids. V lost 6 bases to trimming and J lost 10 bases, with 16 bases between them. Concerning this clonotype itself: What it binds is not known.

It was RNA transcripts that yielded the amplified TCR beta CDR3 regions. HTBI primers drove first-round RT-PCR of the TCR CDR3. MiXCR, run by TCRdb on the multiplex PCR reads, gives a single entry per CDR3 protein. Altogether under 550,000 distinct CDR3 sequences are present, 15% to 20% being singletons, with the ten largest covering 40% to 50%. The receptor was isolated from a man between 35 and 55 years old with Graves' ophthalmopathy. Sequencing was performed on blood. V usage is TRBV12-3 or TRBV12-4 and J usage is TRBJ1-5, with a weak D call TRBD1 (5 bases). CDR3 bases: TGTGCCAGCAGGTATCAGGGACCTGGACCCCAGCATTTT. As protein: CASRYQGPGPQHF.